Shown below are 29 T cell receptor beta chains from a single sample sequenced in a study of T cells in Graves' hyperthyroidism and ophthalmopathy (dated by TCRdb to between 2018 and 2021). Libraries were built with multiplex PCR. Sequencer: Illumina HiSeq 2000. Amplification of TCR beta CDR3 regions was carried out from RNA transcripts. The TCR CDR3 was subjected to a first round of RT-PCR using the HTBI primer set and the Qiagen OneStep RT-PCR kit. Clones were called with MiXCR by TCRdb after fastp trimmed the public reads at Q25, and only in-frame beta chains were retained. Every CDR3 protein is listed once, alongside the most common genes and DNA of its rows. This sample has 650,000 to 800,000 distinct CDR3 sequences in its table, and 40% to 55% of those were observed once. More than 7% of the sample goes to the ten largest clones. The specimen was peripheral blood or thyroid tissue (not recorded which). These receptors were taken from an adult man with Graves' disease, either hyperthyroidism or ophthalmopathy (not recorded which).

This rearrangement joins TRBV2 to TRBJ2-7; the D gene is possibly TRBD2 (6 bases). The CDR3 runs to 15 residues. V gave up 11 bases and J gave up 2 bases, with 22 bases separating them. Per the germline V gene, CDR1 is SNHLY and CDR2 is FYNNEI. The CDR3 loop reads CAWSPPAGRTYEQYF. In DNA form, the CDR3 reads TGTGCCTGGAGTCCCCCCGCGGGGCGAACCTACGAGCAGTACTTC.

The V gene is TRBV12-3 or TRBV12-4, the J gene TRBJ1-1; D possibly corresponds to TRBD1 (5 bases). The CDR3 is 12 residues long. Trimming took 8 bases from V and 6 from J, leaving 13 bases between them. For the CDR3, the DNA is TGTGCCAGCGGGGGGGACGATCCTGAAGCTTTCTTT. Its translation: CASGGDDPEAFF.

This clonotype appeared many times. This chain uses TRBV6-6 with TRBJ2-5; the D is unclear. V lost 2 bases and J lost 2, with 9 bases in between. Germline V gene data show CDR1 as MNHNY and CDR2 as SVGAGI (reference sequence). CDR3 length equals 14 residues. In nucleotides, the CDR3 is TGTGCCAGCAGTTACGCTTCGGTGCAAGAGACCCAGTACTTC. Encoded protein: CASSYASVQETQYF.

This clonotype turned up a few times. The V and J genes are TRBV6-5 and TRBJ1-2; no clear D. CDR3 size: 15 residues. CDR1 is MNHEY, CDR2 SVGAGI, per germline. Trimming took 0 bases from V and 1 from J, leaving 9 bases between them. CDR3 DNA sequence: TGTGCCAGCAGTTACTCGATTGGGTTTAACTATGGCTACACCTTC. It encodes CASSYSIGFNYGYTF.

V usage is TRBV14 and J usage is TRBJ2-5; D is uncertain. The CDR3 runs 15 residues. CDR1 is SGHDN and CDR2 is FVKESK in the germline V gene. The germline V and J ends were trimmed by 1 base and 4 bases, with 13 bases remaining between them. The CDR3 region has the DNA TGTGCCAGCAGCCAAGGGAAAGGCGAAACAGAGACCCAGTACTTC. Protein product: CASSQGKGETETQYF. The full variable domain, completed using reference TRBV14 and TRBJ2-5, is EAGVTQFPSHSVIEKGQTVTLRCDPISGHDNLYWYRRVMGKEIKFLLHFVKESKQDESGMPNNRFLAERTGGTYSTLKVQPAELEDSGVYFCASSQGKGETETQYFGPGTRLLVL.

This clonotype has a handful of counts. The V gene is TRBV20-1, the J gene TRBJ1-1; D ambiguous. CDR1 is DFQATT and CDR2 is SNEGSKA in the germline V gene (reference sequence). V was shortened by 4 bases and J by 3 bases, with 9 bases between the two germline ends. The CDR3 spans 12 residues. DNA of the CDR3: TGCAGTGCTACCCCCAAGGACACTGAAGCTTTCTTT. Its protein product is CSATPKDTEAFF.

The chain links TRBV2 to TRBJ2-5; 8 bases agree with TRBD2. The CDR3 is 14 amino acids. The V gene end was trimmed by 4 bases and the J gene end by 2 bases; junction bases not matched to a gene: 3. Germline CDR1 and CDR2: SNHLY and FYNNEI. The CDR3 nucleotides read TGTGCCAGCAGTGCTAGCGGGCTGCAAGAGACCCAGTACTTC. Protein: CASSASGLQETQYF.

The chain recombines TRBV29-1 with TRBJ1-4; 7 nucleotides match TRBD1. Per the germline V gene, CDR1 is SQVTM and CDR2 is ANQGSEA. The ends lost 7 bases at V and 4 bases at J; junction bases unmatched: 6. This CDR3 has 13 amino acids. The CDR3 DNA reads TGCAGCGCCAGACAGGGCAGTAATGAAAAACTGTTTTTT. It specifies CSARQGSNEKLFF.

DNA for the CDR3: TGTGCCAGCAGCGCCCCCCGCTCACCCCTCCACTTT. It is translated as CASSAPRSPLHF. This sequence joins TRBV7-9 and TRBJ1-6, with D unclear. V was clipped by 5 bases and J by 10 bases, with 9 bases between them. This CDR3 contains 12 residues. Germline V gives CDR1 SEHNR, CDR2 FQNEAQ (reference sequence).

In its sample, this clonotype was seen a few times. The rearrangement links TRBV5-1 to TRBJ1-5, with 7 nucleotides matching TRBD1. The germline V gene encodes CDR1 SGHRS and CDR2 YFSETQ. Trimming took 0 bases from V and 3 from J; bases not matched to a gene: 3. This CDR3 contains 15 residues. CDR3 protein: CASSLGDSANQPQHF. CDR3 nucleotide sequence: TGCGCCAGCAGCTTGGGGGACAGTGCCAATCAGCCCCAGCATTTT. The full variable domain, rest sourced from reference TRBV5-1 and TRBJ1-5, is KAGVTQTPRYLIKTRGQQVTLSCSPISGHRSVSWYQQTPGQGLQFLFEYFSETQRNKGNFPGRFSGRQFSNSRSEMNVSTLELGDSALYLCASSLGDSANQPQHFGDGTRLSIL.

This clonotype has a handful of counts. The genes are TRBV5-4 and TRBJ1-1; D is unclear. The CDR3 sequence is 17 residues long. Germline CDR1 is SGHNT and CDR2 is YYREEE (reference sequence). The V end was cut by 4 bases, the J end by 4 bases, with 23 bases between. The CDR3 DNA reads TGTGCCAGCAGCCAATCGGGCGGGTTGAGTATAGGCACTGAAGCTTTCTTT. As protein: CASSQSGGLSIGTEAFF.

The CDR3 nucleotides are TGCGCCAGCAGCTTGGAGGGCACAGGGGGGGAGAACTATGGCTACACCTTC. This codes for CASSLEGTGGENYGYTF. The chain uses TRBV5-1 and TRBJ1-2; 8 positions agree with TRBD1. V was pared by 0 bases and J by 2 bases, with 9 bases of the junction left unmatched. Germline lookup yields CDR1 SGHRS and CDR2 YFSETQ. The CDR3 is 17 amino acids.

This rearrangement joins TRBV20-1 to TRBJ1-6; TRBD1 is a possible D gene (5 bases). CDR3 size: 15 residues. In germline, CDR1 is DFQATT, CDR2 SNEGSKA (reference sequence). The V end was cut by 4 bases, the J end by 4 bases, with 14 bases between. CDR3 residues: CSANYRTGYNSPLHF. In DNA form, the CDR3 reads TGCAGTGCTAATTACAGGACGGGGTATAATTCACCCCTCCACTTT.

The table lists this clonotype with many counts. The chain couples TRBV24-1 to TRBJ1-5, with TRBD1 matching over 8 bases. The V segment lost 4 bases and the J segment 2 bases; nucleotides outside the gene matches: 3. Germline V gives CDR1 KGHDR, CDR2 SFDVKD. CDR3 size: 15 residues. The CDR3 sequence: CATSETGQGNQPQHF. CDR3 DNA: TGTGCCACCAGTGAGACGGGACAGGGCAATCAGCCCCAGCATTTT.

The J gene is TRBJ2-7, the V gene TRBV25-1; D gene unclear. CDR3 length: 9 amino acids. Germline V gives CDR1 MGHDK, CDR2 SYGVNS. Trimming shortened V by 6 bases and J by 6 bases, and 3 bases separated the two germline ends. The CDR3 DNA is TGTGCCAGCAGCGGCGAGCAGTACTTC. This translates into CASSGEQYF.

The genes are TRBV20-1 and TRBJ1-5, with 8 bases matching TRBD1. Losses at the gene ends were 2 bases for V and 7 bases for J; bases not matched to a gene: 10. From germline, CDR1 is DFQATT and CDR2 SNEGSKA (reference sequence). This CDR3 has 15 residues. The CDR3 sequence is CSARITGQGFQPQHF. In DNA, the CDR3 is TGCAGTGCTAGAATCACTGGACAGGGATTCCAGCCCCAGCATTTT.

This clonotype has ten or more counts. The CDR3 protein is CASSLEGTDNSPLHF. The CDR3 region has the DNA TGTGCCAGCAGCTTAGAAGGGACAGATAATTCACCCCTCCACTTT. The chain is built from TRBV7-2 and TRBJ1-6, with 7 bases lining up with TRBD1. J gave up 5 bases and V 1 base, and 2 bases lay outside the gene matches. Germline CDR1 and CDR2: SGHTA and FQGNSA. The CDR3 has 15 amino acids.

This chain uses TRBV10-3 with TRBJ2-7; the D is unclear. Looked up from germline, CDR1 is ENHRY and CDR2 is SYGVKD. The CDR3 has 14 amino acids. Trimming left V 0 bases short and J 5 bases short, with 11 bases between. The CDR3 protein is CAISESTLGHEQYF. In nucleotides, the CDR3 is TGTGCCATCAGTGAGTCGACGCTGGGCCACGAGCAGTACTTC.

The chain combines TRBV20-1 with TRBJ2-7, with TRBD1 matching 10 bases. CDR3 length equals 13 residues. The J segment lost 3 bases and the V segment lost 6 bases, leaving 5 bases of the junction unmatched. Germline V CDR1 and CDR2: DFQATT, SNEGSKA (reference sequence). CDR3 sequence reads: CSALRDRGYEQYF. The CDR3 coding sequence is TGCAGTGCCCTGAGGGACAGGGGCTACGAGCAGTACTTC.

This chain uses TRBV29-1 with TRBJ1-4; 9 bases are shared with TRBD1. Trimming cost V 6 bases and J 7 bases; bases outside gene matches: 3. The germline V gene encodes CDR1 SQVTM and CDR2 ANQGSEA. The CDR3 has 12 amino acids. CDR3 DNA sequence: TGCAGCGTGGGGACAGGGACTGAAAAACTGTTTTTT. This gives the protein CSVGTGTEKLFF.

The chain joins TRBV7-9 to TRBJ2-7; 13 nucleotides agree with TRBD2. J was trimmed by 5 bases and V by 6 bases; bases with no gene match: 7. Germline CDR1 is SEHNR and CDR2 is FQNEAQ (reference sequence). The CDR3 covers 15 residues. The chain's CDR3 is CASSDPGLAGDEQYF. DNA for the CDR3: TGTGCCAGCAGTGACCCTGGACTAGCGGGAGACGAGCAGTACTTC. Complete variable domain (other parts from reference TRBV7-9 and TRBJ2-7): DTGVSQNPRHKITKRGQNVTFRCDPISEHNRLYWYRQTLGQGPEFLTYFQNEAQLEKSRLLSDRFSAERPKGSFSTLEIQRTEQGDSAMYLCASSDPGLAGDEQYFGPGTRLTVT.

This clonotype was seen once. A clone one base away is much larger, so this may be a read error. The chain uses TRBV2 and TRBJ1-1; D gene unclear. The CDR3 is made up of 14 amino acids. CDR1 SNHLY and CDR2 FYNNEI come from the germline V gene. DNA of the CDR3: TGTGCCAGCAGTGAAGCGCTAATAGAGCCTGAAGCTCTCTTT. Protein: CASSEALIEPEALF.

The J gene is TRBJ1-2, the V gene TRBV2; perhaps TRBD1 as D (5 bases). This CDR3 contains 13 residues. The germline V gene has CDR1 SNHLY and CDR2 FYNNEI. V lost 6 bases, J lost 7 bases, and 15 bases lay in between. The CDR3 sequence: CASSLGAFRGYTF. DNA for the CDR3: TGTGCCAGCAGCTTAGGGGCGTTCCGTGGCTACACCTTC. Combining the CDR3 with reference TRBV2 and TRBJ1-2 gives the whole variable domain EPEVTQTPSHQVTQMGQEVILRCVPISNHLYFYWYRQILGQKVEFLVSFYNNEISEKSEIFDDQFSVERPDGSNFTLKIRSTKLEDSAMYFCASSLGAFRGYTFGSGTRLTVV.

This clonotype was seen many times. CDR3 nucleotide sequence: TGTGCCAGCAGTGAGAACGAACACAATCAGCCCCAGCATTTT. It specifies CASSENEHNQPQHF. V is TRBV2 and J is TRBJ1-5; D is unresolved. CDR3 length: 14 residues. Trimming left V 3 bases short and J 3 bases short, with 9 bases between. Germline lookup yields CDR1 SNHLY and CDR2 FYNNEI.

The chain joins TRBV20-1 to TRBJ2-7; D may match TRBD1 or TRBD2 (7 bases each). CDR1 and CDR2 from the germline V gene are DFQATT and SNEGSKA (reference sequence). V lost 2 bases to trimming and J lost 6 bases, with 14 bases between them. The CDR3 is made up of 13 amino acids. For the CDR3, the DNA is TGCAGTGCTAGAAATCAGGGGGGGCTCGAGCAGTACTTC. Translating gives CSARNQGGLEQYF.

The genes are TRBV20-1 and TRBJ1-3; D may be TRBD1 (6 bases). The CDR3 extends over 16 amino acids. V was cut by 2 bases and J by 0 bases, with 14 bases left in between. The germline V gene encodes CDR1 DFQATT and CDR2 SNEGSKA (reference sequence). CDR3 in DNA: TGCAGTGCTAGACCTATCCGACAGGTCTCTGGAAACACCATATATTTT. Translation gives CSARPIRQVSGNTIYF.

The chain recombines TRBV5-8 with TRBJ1-2; 9 nucleotides align to TRBD1. The V gene's germline CDR1 is SGHTS and CDR2 YDEGEE. The CDR3 extends over 14 amino acids. Germline trimming cut 4 bases from V and 3 bases from J; bases unmatched to any gene: 4. CDR3 in DNA: TGTGCCAGCAGCCTCTGGACAGGGGACTATGGCTACACCTTC. This translates into CASSLWTGDYGYTF.

This chain uses TRBV2 with TRBJ1-6, with 12 bases lining up with TRBD1. J gave up 9 bases and V 4 bases, and 7 bases lay outside the gene matches. CDR3 size: 16 residues. CDR1 and CDR2 (germline): SNHLY, FYNNEI. CDR3 sequence (DNA): TGTGCCAGCAGTGCAGGGACAGGGGGCATTGGTTCACCCCTCCACTTT. This codes for CASSAGTGGIGSPLHF.

The chain recombines TRBV20-1 with TRBJ1-6, with D possibly being TRBD1 (5 bases). V lost 0 bases, J lost 15 bases, and 15 bases lay in between. This CDR3 comprises 13 residues. Germline V gene lookup returns CDR1 DFQATT and CDR2 SNEGSKA (reference sequence). This chain's CDR3 is CSARDIVGGVLHF. The CDR3 nucleotides are TGCAGTGCTAGAGATATTGTTGGGGGAGTCCTCCACTTT.